This T cell receptor beta chain was found in a study of cytomegalovirus exposure and HLA in healthy donors. This CDR3 spans 12 amino acids. Germline V gene sequence: CDR1 MNHNS, CDR2 SASEGT. V lost 6 bases, J lost 4 bases, and 7 bases lay in between. It was with 60 Vbeta and 13 Jbeta primers that the PCR ran. Sequencing was performed with immunoSEQ multiplex PCR; in TCRdb, only in-frame clones are kept and a portion is missing. The sample records about 130,000 clones, approximately 79% being singletons. The donors, nominally healthy at sampling, likely had unrecorded immune exposures. Material: PBMCs. The chain employs TRBV6-1 and TRBJ2-4; a possible D gene is TRBD1 (5 bases). The receptor was derived from a man aged 45 to 65 in good health and CMV-seropositive. The CDR3 DNA is TGTGCCAGCAGGAGACAGAAAAACATTCAGTACTTC. Its protein is CASRRQKNIQYF.